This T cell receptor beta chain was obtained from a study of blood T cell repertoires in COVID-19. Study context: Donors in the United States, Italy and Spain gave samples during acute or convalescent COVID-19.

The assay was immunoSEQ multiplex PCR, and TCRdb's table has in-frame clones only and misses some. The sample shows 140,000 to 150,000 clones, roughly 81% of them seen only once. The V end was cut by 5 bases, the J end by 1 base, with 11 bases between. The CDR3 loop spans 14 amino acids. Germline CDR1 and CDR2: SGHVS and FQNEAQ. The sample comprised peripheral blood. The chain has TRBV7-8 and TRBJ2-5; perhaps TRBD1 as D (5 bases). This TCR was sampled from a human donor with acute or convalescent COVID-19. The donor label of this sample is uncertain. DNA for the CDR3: TGTGCCAGCAGCCACTTCACAGGCCAAGAGACCCAGTACTTC. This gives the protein CASSHFTGQETQYF.